This T cell receptor beta chain was recorded in a study of cytomegalovirus exposure and HLA in healthy donors. The PCR ran on 60 Vbeta and 13 Jbeta primers. Produced via immunoSEQ multiplex PCR; TCRdb's table is partial and in-frame only. The table has about 91,000 clones, more than 55% seen once. Study observations and caveats: Presence/absence analyses treated sequencing depth as roughly uniform across donors. Sequencing probably produced one cluster of sequence variants that were highly shared.

CDR3 size: 15 residues. The germline V gene encodes CDR1 LNHNV and CDR2 YYDKDF (reference sequence). V was trimmed by 2 bases and J by 0 bases, leaving 10 bases between them. With regard to this clone: The target antigen is unknown.

Input material: PBMCs. The clonotype originates from a human donor in good health. This chain uses TRBV15 with TRBJ1-1; perhaps TRBD1 as D (5 bases). CDR3: CATSRSRQMNTEAFF. DNA of the CDR3: TGTGCCACCAGCAGATCCCGACAGATGAACACTGAAGCTTTCTTT. Supplemented by reference TRBV15 and TRBJ1-1, the full variable domain reads DAMVIQNPRYQVTQFGKPVTLSCSQTLNHNVMYWYQQKSSQAPKLLFHYYDKDFNNEADTPDNFQSRRPNTSFCFLDIRSPGLGDTAMYLCATSRSRQMNTEAFFGQGTRLTVV.